One and the same sample provided the 23 T cell receptor beta chains below, sequenced in a study of T cell changes during pregnancy in multiple sclerosis. Clones were sequenced by immunoSEQ multiplex PCR, and TCRdb holds only the in-frame ones, with some missing. The data hold about 100,000 clones, with 75% to 95% observed a single time. Sample: peripheral blood, taken in the second trimester of pregnancy. The receptors were gathered from a female donor with multiple sclerosis, enrolled in a pregnancy study.

The chain couples TRBV2 to TRBJ2-1; D remains ambiguous. The germline V and J ends were trimmed by 8 bases and 2 bases, with 7 bases remaining between them. Per germline, CDR1 SNHLY and CDR2 FYNNEI. There are 12 residues in the CDR3. The CDR3 DNA reads as TGTGCCAGCCAAGAGGCCTACAATGAGCAGTTCTTC. Its translation is CASQEAYNEQFF. Drawing the rest from reference TRBV2 and TRBJ2-1, the complete variable domain is EPEVTQTPSHQVTQMGQEVILRCVPISNHLYFYWYRQILGQKVEFLVSFYNNEISEKSEIFDDQFSVERPDGSNFTLKIRSTKLEDSAMYFCASQEAYNEQFFGPGTRLTVL.

This chain connects TRBV6-5 to TRBJ2-6; D is unclear. Per the germline V gene, CDR1 is MNHEY and CDR2 is SVGAGI. V was pared by 6 bases and J by 1 base, with 7 bases between. The CDR3 runs to 14 residues. The CDR3 sequence: CASSPHSGANVLTF. Written as DNA, the CDR3 is TGTGCCAGCAGCCCACATTCTGGGGCCAACGTCCTGACTTTC.

The chain recombines TRBV5-1 with TRBJ2-7, with 12 bases matching TRBD1. This CDR3 has 14 residues. The J segment lost 5 bases and the V segment lost 4 bases, leaving 4 bases of the junction unmatched. Germline V gene data show CDR1 as SGHRS and CDR2 as YFSETQ. CDR3 bases: TGCGCCAGCAGCGCGGGACAGGGGGCGGACGAGCAGTACTTC. Protein product: CASSAGQGADEQYF.

V and J are TRBV19 and TRBJ2-1, with 7 bases identical to TRBD2. This CDR3 region has 16 residues. Germline CDR1 and CDR2: LNHDA and SQIVND (reference sequence). The V gene end was trimmed by 6 bases and the J gene end by 7 bases; junction bases not matched to a gene: 15. The CDR3 region has the DNA TGTGCCAGTAGACCCTTTGCGGGAGATCGTATAAATGAGCAGTTCTTC. It specifies CASRPFAGDRINEQFF. The full variable domain, rest sourced from reference TRBV19 and TRBJ2-1, is DGGITQSPKYLFRKEGQNVTLSCEQNLNHDAMYWYRQDPGQGLRLIYYSQIVNDFQKGDIAEGYSVSREKKESFPLTVTSAQKNPTAFYLCASRPFAGDRINEQFFGPGTRLTVL.

The V call is TRBV18, the J call TRBJ2-7; 8 nucleotides align to TRBD1. The CDR3 is made up of 15 amino acids. J lost 0 bases, V lost 4 bases, and 5 bases had no gene match. Germline values: CDR1 KGHSH, CDR2 LQKENI. The CDR3 nucleotides read TGTGCCAGCTCACTGGGGACAGGTCTCTCCTACGAGCAGTACTTC. Translation gives CASSLGTGLSYEQYF. Supplemented by reference TRBV18 and TRBJ2-7, the full variable domain reads NAGVMQNPRHLVRRRGQEARLRCSPMKGHSHVYWYRQLPEEGLKFMVYLQKENIIDESGMPKERFSAEFPKEGPSILRIQQVVRGDSAAYFCASSLGTGLSYEQYFGPGTRLTVT.

V and J are TRBV7-9 and TRBJ1-4; unclear D gene. V shed 3 bases and J shed 5 bases, with 10 bases lying between them. CDR1 is SEHNR and CDR2 is FQNEAQ in the germline V gene (reference sequence). The CDR3 length is 14 residues. Here the CDR3 reads CASSFRRENEKLFF. Here the CDR3 DNA reads TGTGCCAGCAGCTTTAGAAGGGAGAATGAAAAACTGTTTTTT.

The chain carries TRBV4-3 and TRBJ2-5; possible D gene TRBD1, 6 bases. The DNA end favors TRBJ2-7, so the J call may be wrong. Germline lookup yields CDR1 LGHNA and CDR2 YSLEER. The length of the CDR3 is 16 residues. CDR3 in DNA: TGCGCCAGCAGCCAGGTTATCGGACAGACCGACTACGAGCAGTACTTC. Its translation is CASSQVIGQTDYEQYF.

This chain joins TRBV5-8 and TRBJ2-7, with 8 bases matching TRBD2. Losses at the gene ends were 0 bases for V and 6 bases for J; bases not matched to a gene: 5. CDR1 and CDR2 (germline): SGHTS, YDEGEE. CDR3 length: 14 amino acids. CDR3 sequence (DNA): TGTGCCAGCAGCTTGGATCCCGGGAGGGGCGAGCAGTACTTC. It codes for CASSLDPGRGEQYF.

The J gene is TRBJ1-1, the V gene TRBV12-5; 8 bases fit TRBD1. The CDR3 contains 19 residues. Germline trimming cut 0 bases from V and 4 bases from J; bases unmatched to any gene: 16. Germline loops: CDR1 LGHNT, CDR2 FRNRAP. The chain's CDR3 is CASGLVLSSAGGLVTEAFF. The CDR3 DNA reads as TGTGCTAGTGGTTTGGTACTTTCCTCCGCAGGGGGCTTGGTCACTGAAGCTTTCTTT.

V gene TRBV7-8 combines with J gene TRBJ2-2, with D possibly TRBD1 on 6 matching bases. The CDR3 is 16 residues long. V gave up 2 bases and J gave up 5 bases, with 15 bases separating them. Germline V CDR1 and CDR2: SGHVS, FQNEAQ. CDR3 DNA: TGTGCCAGCAGCTTATCAGGCAGGACAGAGACCGGGGAGCTGTTTTTT. Translating gives CASSLSGRTETGELFF.

In its sample, this clone was seen a few times. The V call is TRBV11-2, the J call TRBJ2-1; TRBD1 agrees at 8 bases. V was pared by 6 bases and J by 2 bases, with 12 bases of the junction left unmatched. The CDR3 length is 17 residues. CDR1 is SGHAT, CDR2 FQNNGV, per germline. Here the CDR3 DNA reads TGTGCCAGCAGGCAGGGGGCCGGTGGCTCCACCTACAATGAGCAGTTCTTC. This translates into CASRQGAGGSTYNEQFF. Combining the CDR3 with reference TRBV11-2 and TRBJ2-1 gives the whole variable domain EAGVAQSPRYKIIEKRQSVAFWCNPISGHATLYWYQQILGQGPKLLIQFQNNGVVDDSQLPKDRFSAERLKGVDSTLKIQPAKLEDSAVYLCASRQGAGGSTYNEQFFGPGTRLTVL.

This chain links TRBV7-2 with TRBJ2-3, with TRBD1 as a possible D gene (5 bases). The CDR3 is 15 residues long. V dropped 5 bases and J dropped 2 bases, with 14 bases sitting between them. Germline V lookup: CDR1 SGHTA, CDR2 FQGNSA. The CDR3 DNA is TGTGCCAGCAGCCCCCCTAGGGGATTCACAGATACGCAGTATTTT. Protein: CASSPPRGFTDTQYF. Supplemented by reference TRBV7-2 and TRBJ2-3, the full variable domain reads GAGVSQSPSNKVTEKGKDVELRCDPISGHTALYWYRQSLGQGLEFLIYFQGNSAPDKSGLPSDRFSAERTGGSVSTLTIQRTQQEDSAVYLCASSPPRGFTDTQYFGPGTRLTVL.

This clone has more than one count but fewer than ten. The chain has TRBV2 and TRBJ2-7; D remains unclear. Germline V lookup: CDR1 SNHLY, CDR2 FYNNEI. V was pared by 8 bases and J by 6 bases, with 23 bases between. The CDR3 extends over 15 amino acids. CDR3 nucleotides: TGTGCCAGCGTTGAGGCACATCGACCCTCTGGCGAGCAGTACTTC. This encodes CASVEAHRPSGEQYF.

This rearrangement joins TRBV5-6 to TRBJ1-1; TRBD1 aligns across 8 bases. V gave up 1 base and J gave up 1 base; unmatched junction bases: 3. The germline gives CDR1 SGHDT, CDR2 YYEEEE. The CDR3 consists of 15 residues. The CDR3 region is CASSLWGTGNTEAFF. CDR3 DNA: TGTGCCAGCAGCTTGTGGGGGACAGGGAACACTGAAGCTTTCTTT.

The chain employs TRBV6-1 and TRBJ2-7, with 7 positions matching TRBD1. V lost 2 bases to trimming and J lost 0 bases; unmatched junction nucleotides: 4. The CDR3 length is 15 residues. Germline V gene sequence: CDR1 MNHNS, CDR2 SASEGT. CDR3 residues: CASSETTGFSYEQYF. Here the CDR3 DNA reads TGTGCCAGCAGTGAAACGACAGGGTTCTCCTACGAGCAGTACTTC.

The chain employs TRBV19 and TRBJ2-7, with D possibly matching TRBD1 (5 bases). Trimming removed 4 bases at V and 5 bases at J, with 9 bases between. Germline V gene lookup returns CDR1 LNHDA and CDR2 SQIVND (reference sequence). The CDR3 is made up of 12 amino acids. CDR3 in DNA: TGTGCCAGTAGTAGCAGGGAAAACGAGCAGTACTTC. Residues: CASSSRENEQYF. The entire variable domain, with the rest obtained from reference TRBV19 and TRBJ2-7, is as follows: DGGITQSPKYLFRKEGQNVTLSCEQNLNHDAMYWYRQDPGQGLRLIYYSQIVNDFQKGDIAEGYSVSREKKESFPLTVTSAQKNPTAFYLCASSSRENEQYFGPGTRLTVT.

The rearrangement joins TRBV6-5 to TRBJ2-1; possibly TRBD1 for D (6 bases). V shed 6 bases and J shed 5 bases, with 11 bases lying between them. This CDR3 is 13 amino acids long. Looked up from germline, CDR1 is MNHEY and CDR2 is SVGAGI. The CDR3 coding sequence is TGTGCCAGCAGAGTACAGGGCCACAATGAGCAGTTCTTC. Translating it yields CASRVQGHNEQFF.

J is TRBJ2-3 and V is TRBV5-1; 11 bases agree with TRBD1. CDR1 is SGHRS, CDR2 YFSETQ, per germline. The CDR3 spans 16 residues. J was trimmed by 5 bases and V by 0 bases; bases with no gene match: 5. In DNA form, the CDR3 reads TGCGCCAGCAGCTTGGTGGGACAGGGGGGAGAAGATACGCAGTATTTT. Protein product: CASSLVGQGGEDTQYF.

The chain joins TRBV7-2 to TRBJ2-7; 7 bases match TRBD1. CDR3 length equals 13 residues. With V trimmed by 5 bases and J by 7 bases, 8 bases remained unmatched. Looked up from germline, CDR1 is SGHTA and CDR2 is FQGNSA. CDR3 coding DNA: TGTGCCAGCAGCACAGGGACAGCCCCAGAGCAGTACTTC. Protein sequence: CASSTGTAPEQYF. Full variable domain (missing parts from reference TRBV7-2 and TRBJ2-7): GAGVSQSPSNKVTEKGKDVELRCDPISGHTALYWYRQSLGQGLEFLIYFQGNSAPDKSGLPSDRFSAERTGGSVSTLTIQRTQQEDSAVYLCASSTGTAPEQYFGPGTRLTVT.

The rearrangement joins TRBV6-1 to TRBJ2-2; 11 bases match TRBD1. CDR1 is MNHNS and CDR2 is SASEGT in the germline V gene. Unmatched junction bases numbered 5, after V lost 6 bases and J lost 5 bases. The CDR3 covers 15 residues. DNA of the CDR3: TGTGCCAGCAGCCGGGACAGGGGGAGAACCGGGGAGCTGTTTTTT. It specifies CASSRDRGRTGELFF.

This clone was counted once. The rearrangement joins TRBV18 to TRBJ2-5; 8 positions match TRBD2. CDR3 size: 18 residues. The germline V gene has CDR1 KGHSH and CDR2 LQKENI. V trimming: 3 bases; J trimming: 5 bases; junction bases outside the gene matches: 17. CDR3 loop: CASSPRETSGPSRETQYF. CDR3 DNA sequence: TGTGCCAGCTCACCCCGAGAAACTAGCGGTCCGTCACGTGAGACCCAGTACTTC.

The gene calls are TRBV28 and TRBJ2-7; possibly TRBD1 for D (6 bases). V was pared by 4 bases and J by 9 bases, with 13 bases between. Per the germline V gene, CDR1 is MDHEN and CDR2 is SYDVKM. CDR3 length: 12 residues. The CDR3 sequence: CASSSPEDRQYF. The CDR3 DNA sequence: TGTGCCAGCAGTTCCCCCGAGGACAGGCAGTACTTC. The variable domain in full, with the rest retrieved from reference TRBV28 and TRBJ2-7, is DVKVTQSSRYLVKRTGEKVFLECVQDMDHENMFWYRQDPGLGLRLIYFSYDVKMKEKGDIPEGYSVSREKKERFSLILESASTNQTSMYLCASSSPEDRQYFGPGTRLTVT.

This chain links TRBV9 with TRBJ2-1, with 7 bases matching TRBD2. V was pared by 0 bases and J by 5 bases, with 11 bases of the junction left unmatched. This CDR3 spans 17 amino acids. The germline gives CDR1 SGDLS, CDR2 YYNGEE. CDR3 residues: CASSVEARERYHNEQFF. The CDR3 coding sequence is TGTGCCAGCAGCGTAGAGGCGCGGGAGCGGTACCACAATGAGCAGTTCTTC.